This paragraph covers one T cell receptor beta chain sequence. No antigen is known for it. The data belong to a study of shared clonotypes between healthy human individuals. Broader study findings: Generally, naive subsets (rather than memory subsets) showed larger estimated richness. Measured sharing among donors was expected to vary with sequencing depth.

CD8 cells regarded as naive lacked CD45RO, were positively chosen for CCR7, and omitted terminally differentiated effector memory CD45RA+ cells. The data were produced by immunoSEQ multiplex PCR, yet TCRdb's version contains in-frame clones alone and is incomplete. The sample includes around 700,000 clones, about 91% of them seen just once. V was clipped by 7 bases and J by 6 bases; unmatched bases: 5. The CDR3 sequence is 13 residues long. The germline CDR1 and CDR2 sequences are MNHNS and SASEGT. The chain employs TRBV6-1 and TRBJ2-2; 7 bases match TRBD2. This receptor was identified in a young man in good health. What was sequenced was naive CD8+ T cells sorted from blood. The CDR3: CASMWTSPGELFF. The CDR3 nucleotides read TGTGCCAGCATGTGGACTAGTCCCGGGGAGCTGTTTTTT.